One sample yielded the 22 T cell receptor beta chains listed below, sequenced in a study of PD-1 blockade in mismatch repair-deficient tumors. This table comes from immunoSEQ multiplex PCR, and its TCRdb copy is limited to in-frame clones, with some not included. The sample lists 80,000 to 130,000 clones; about 79% were seen once. Sequences were derived from peripheral blood, sampled about 33 weeks after starting pembrolizumab. The receptor set was obtained from an adult with mismatch repair-deficient cancer.

V is TRBV6-1 and J is TRBJ1-2, with D possibly being TRBD1 (6 bases). Per germline, CDR1 MNHNS and CDR2 SASEGT. V lost 6 bases to trimming and J lost 4 bases, with 18 bases between them. The CDR3 is 15 residues long. The CDR3 protein is CASSDTTGSVYGYTF. The CDR3 nucleotides are TGTGCCAGCAGCGACACCACAGGGTCCGTCTATGGCTACACCTTC.

The chain carries TRBV9 and TRBJ1-3; D is unresolved. V was shortened by 0 bases and J by 4 bases, with 11 bases between the two germline ends. Germline CDR1 SGDLS, CDR2 YYNGEE. The CDR3 runs 15 residues. The CDR3 loop reads CASSVEGNYGNTIYF. The CDR3 DNA reads as TGTGCCAGCAGCGTAGAAGGAAATTACGGAAACACCATATATTTT.

There are a few counts of this clone. The sample has other DNA sequences that encode this CDR3 too. In nucleotides, the CDR3 is TGTGCCAGCAGTTACTCAGGGACTTACGAGCAGTACTTC. Translating gives CASSYSGTYEQYF. The rearrangement uses TRBV6-6 and TRBJ2-7, with D maybe TRBD2 (6 bases). Looked up from germline, CDR1 is MNHNY and CDR2 is SVGAGI (reference sequence). The CDR3 length is 13 residues. The V end was cut by 0 bases, the J end by 4 bases, with 7 bases between.

The gene calls are TRBV27 and TRBJ2-2; D call uncertain. V was shortened by 7 bases and J by 6 bases, with 0 bases between the two germline ends. The CDR3 runs 9 residues. Germline-derived CDR1 and CDR2 are MNHEY and SMNVEV (reference sequence). The CDR3 loop is CASTGELFF. The CDR3 bases are TGTGCCAGCACCGGGGAGCTGTTTTTT.

The chain combines TRBV5-6 with TRBJ2-1; 7 nucleotides agree with TRBD2. There are 15 residues in the CDR3. Germline assignment: CDR1 SGHDT and CDR2 YYEEEE. Trimming at V came to 5 bases and at J to 4 bases, leaving 9 bases not matched to a gene. CDR3 DNA: TGTGCCAGCAGGCGGACTAGAATTAAATACAATGAGCAGTTCTTC. Translating gives CASRRTRIKYNEQFF.

This clone was seen a few times. CDR3 nucleotides: TGTGCTAGTGGTCTTAACAGCCAGCCCCAGCATTTT. Its protein product is CASGLNSQPQHF. The V call is TRBV12-5, the J call TRBJ1-5; D remains ambiguous. This CDR3 contains 12 residues. Germline V gene data show CDR1 as LGHNT and CDR2 as FRNRAP. The ends were cut back, 5 bases at V and 7 bases at J, with 9 bases in the middle.

This rearrangement joins TRBV13 to TRBJ1-3; 9 bases line up with TRBD1. The CDR3 consists of 17 residues. Germline V gene data show CDR1 as PRHDT and CDR2 as FYEKMQ (reference sequence). V was pared by 6 bases and J by 2 bases, with 11 bases of the junction left unmatched. CDR3 nucleotide sequence: TGTGCCAGCAGTCCGGCACAGGGGGCGGCGGCTGGAAACACCATATATTTT. Translated: CASSPAQGAAAGNTIYF.

The chain recombines TRBV29-1 with TRBJ1-1; 12 positions match TRBD1. Germline values: CDR1 SQVTM, CDR2 ANQGSEA. V gave up 5 bases and J gave up 0 bases; unmatched junction bases: 10. The CDR3 runs 17 residues. The chain's CDR3 is CSVFGTGGLGLNTEAFF. CDR3 coding DNA: TGCAGCGTTTTTGGGACAGGGGGCCTTGGGCTGAACACTGAAGCTTTCTTT.

The genes are TRBV18 and TRBJ2-3; perhaps TRBD1 as D (6 bases). Trimming took 4 bases from V and 4 from J, leaving 9 bases between them. CDR1 KGHSH and CDR2 LQKENI come from the germline V gene. The CDR3 runs 13 residues. The CDR3 DNA follows: TGTGCCAGCTCACGTGGACAGTCAGATACGCAGTATTTT. Its translation is CASSRGQSDTQYF.

This chain connects TRBV10-3 to TRBJ2-1; 9 nucleotides align to TRBD2. In germline, CDR1 is ENHRY, CDR2 SYGVKD. CDR3 length: 12 residues. The trim removed 5 bases at V and 9 bases at J, leaving 2 bases unmatched. In nucleotides, the CDR3 is TGTGCCATCAGTATGACTAGCGGTGAGCAGTTCTTC. This encodes CAISMTSGEQFF.

The V call is TRBV2, the J call TRBJ2-2, with 10 bases identical to TRBD1. The junction had 7 bases not matched to a gene; V was cut back by 3 bases and J by 6 bases. Germline CDR1 reads SNHLY; CDR2 reads FYNNEI. The CDR3 length is 16 residues. The CDR3 spells CASSEGTGVGAGELFF. The CDR3 DNA reads as TGTGCCAGCAGTGAGGGGACAGGGGTTGGCGCCGGGGAGCTGTTTTTT.

This clone has only one observation. The chain uses TRBV9 and TRBJ2-3; 11 nucleotides align to TRBD2. The CDR3 spans 15 residues. CDR1 and CDR2 (germline): SGDLS, YYNGEE. After removal of 0 bases from V and 4 bases from J, the junction contained 1 base not matched to a gene. CDR3 nucleotides: TGTGCCAGCAGCGTAGTAGCGGGAGGGGCAGATACGCAGTATTTT. Its translation: CASSVVAGGADTQYF. Using reference TRBV9 and TRBJ2-3 for the parts outside the CDR3, the full variable domain is DSGVTQTPKHLITATGQRVTLRCSPRSGDLSVYWYQQSLDQGLQFLIQYYNGEERAKGNILERFSAQQFPDLHSELNLSSLELGDSALYFCASSVVAGGADTQYFGPGTRLTVL.

The chain joins TRBV6-5 to TRBJ2-1; 7 nucleotides align to TRBD2. Germline V lookup: CDR1 MNHEY, CDR2 SVGAGI. The CDR3 loop spans 16 amino acids. The trim removed 4 bases at V and 2 bases at J, leaving 8 bases unmatched. CDR3 DNA: TGTGCCAGCAGTTCCTATAGCGGGTCGCCCTACAATGAGCAGTTCTTC. Translation gives CASSSYSGSPYNEQFF.

The gene calls are TRBV6-5 and TRBJ1-6; 7 bases map to TRBD1. J lost 5 bases, V lost 6 bases, and 7 bases had no gene match. Germline lookup yields CDR1 MNHEY and CDR2 SVGAGI. The CDR3 is made up of 15 amino acids. This CDR3 is CASRSGTVDNSPLHF. The CDR3 DNA reads TGTGCCAGCAGGTCCGGGACAGTAGATAATTCACCCCTCCACTTT.

V gene TRBV5-1 combines with J gene TRBJ1-4; 7 positions match TRBD1. The germline CDR1 and CDR2 sequences are SGHRS and YFSETQ. The CDR3 is 15 amino acids. V lost 2 bases and J lost 4; bases outside the gene matches: 5. CDR3 loop: CASSLSGGRNEKLFF. The CDR3 DNA reads TGCGCCAGCAGCTTATCAGGGGGACGTAATGAAAAACTGTTTTTT.

The V gene is TRBV10-3, the J gene TRBJ2-7, with 8 bases aligning to TRBD2. V was clipped by 10 bases and J by 1 base; unmatched bases: 6. Looked up from germline, CDR1 is ENHRY and CDR2 is SYGVKD. CDR3 length: 13 amino acids. The CDR3 DNA is TGTGCCACCCTGTTAGCGGGGTCCTACGAGCAGTACTTC. Residues: CATLLAGSYEQYF.

This sequence joins TRBV19 and TRBJ1-5; 8 bases line up with TRBD1. V dropped 6 bases and J dropped 6; count of bases not matched to a gene: 10. The CDR3 is made up of 15 amino acids. Germline V gene lookup returns CDR1 LNHDA and CDR2 SQIVND (reference sequence). In DNA form, the CDR3 reads TGTGCCAGTAGGCACGGACAGGGACCGGTTCAGCCCCAGCATTTT. It encodes CASRHGQGPVQPQHF.

The V call is TRBV30, the J call TRBJ2-3; tentative D call: TRBD1 (5 bases). The CDR3 length is 13 residues. Germline V CDR1 and CDR2: GTSNPN, SVGIG (reference sequence). The germline V and J ends were trimmed by 2 bases and 0 bases, with 6 bases remaining between them. CDR3: CAWSTGSTDTQYF. CDR3 in DNA: TGTGCCTGGAGTACAGGTAGCACAGATACGCAGTATTTT.

This chain links TRBV18 with TRBJ2-2, with TRBD2 identical over 10 bases. The junction had 5 bases not matched to a gene; V was cut back by 3 bases and J by 4 bases. This CDR3 spans 16 amino acids. Germline-derived CDR1 and CDR2 are KGHSH and LQKENI. CDR3 nucleotides: TGTGCCAGCTCACCCCTAGCGGGAGAAGGCACCGGGGAGCTGTTTTTT. Translating it yields CASSPLAGEGTGELFF.

The V and J genes are TRBV7-8 and TRBJ2-1, with TRBD2 identical over 8 bases. CDR3 size: 18 residues. Germline V lookup: CDR1 SGHVS, CDR2 FQNEAQ. Germline trimming cut 1 base from V and 7 bases from J; bases unmatched to any gene: 15. This chain's CDR3 is CASSLVTSAGVGANEQFF. The CDR3 nucleotides read TGTGCCAGCAGCTTAGTCACTTCAGCGGGAGTGGGGGCGAATGAGCAGTTCTTC.

In this sample, this clone turned up many times. The J gene is TRBJ1-3, the V gene TRBV5-4, with D possibly matching TRBD1 (6 bases). The CDR3 is 15 amino acids. V lost 4 bases to trimming and J lost 4 bases, with 15 bases between them. Per the germline V gene, CDR1 is SGHNT and CDR2 is YYREEE (reference sequence). Written as DNA, the CDR3 is TGTGCCAGCAGCCAAGATGAGGGGGGAGGAAACACCATATATTTT. It codes for CASSQDEGGGNTIYF.

The chain joins TRBV29-1 to TRBJ2-5; maybe TRBD2 (5 bases). Germline values: CDR1 SQVTM, CDR2 ANQGSEA. The CDR3 contains 18 residues. Trimming pared 0 bases from V and 1 base from J, leaving 21 bases between. CDR3 DNA sequence: TGCAGCGTTGAAGATCACGGCCTAGCCCTTAGTATCCAAGAGACCCAGTACTTC. Its protein product is CSVEDHGLALSIQETQYF.